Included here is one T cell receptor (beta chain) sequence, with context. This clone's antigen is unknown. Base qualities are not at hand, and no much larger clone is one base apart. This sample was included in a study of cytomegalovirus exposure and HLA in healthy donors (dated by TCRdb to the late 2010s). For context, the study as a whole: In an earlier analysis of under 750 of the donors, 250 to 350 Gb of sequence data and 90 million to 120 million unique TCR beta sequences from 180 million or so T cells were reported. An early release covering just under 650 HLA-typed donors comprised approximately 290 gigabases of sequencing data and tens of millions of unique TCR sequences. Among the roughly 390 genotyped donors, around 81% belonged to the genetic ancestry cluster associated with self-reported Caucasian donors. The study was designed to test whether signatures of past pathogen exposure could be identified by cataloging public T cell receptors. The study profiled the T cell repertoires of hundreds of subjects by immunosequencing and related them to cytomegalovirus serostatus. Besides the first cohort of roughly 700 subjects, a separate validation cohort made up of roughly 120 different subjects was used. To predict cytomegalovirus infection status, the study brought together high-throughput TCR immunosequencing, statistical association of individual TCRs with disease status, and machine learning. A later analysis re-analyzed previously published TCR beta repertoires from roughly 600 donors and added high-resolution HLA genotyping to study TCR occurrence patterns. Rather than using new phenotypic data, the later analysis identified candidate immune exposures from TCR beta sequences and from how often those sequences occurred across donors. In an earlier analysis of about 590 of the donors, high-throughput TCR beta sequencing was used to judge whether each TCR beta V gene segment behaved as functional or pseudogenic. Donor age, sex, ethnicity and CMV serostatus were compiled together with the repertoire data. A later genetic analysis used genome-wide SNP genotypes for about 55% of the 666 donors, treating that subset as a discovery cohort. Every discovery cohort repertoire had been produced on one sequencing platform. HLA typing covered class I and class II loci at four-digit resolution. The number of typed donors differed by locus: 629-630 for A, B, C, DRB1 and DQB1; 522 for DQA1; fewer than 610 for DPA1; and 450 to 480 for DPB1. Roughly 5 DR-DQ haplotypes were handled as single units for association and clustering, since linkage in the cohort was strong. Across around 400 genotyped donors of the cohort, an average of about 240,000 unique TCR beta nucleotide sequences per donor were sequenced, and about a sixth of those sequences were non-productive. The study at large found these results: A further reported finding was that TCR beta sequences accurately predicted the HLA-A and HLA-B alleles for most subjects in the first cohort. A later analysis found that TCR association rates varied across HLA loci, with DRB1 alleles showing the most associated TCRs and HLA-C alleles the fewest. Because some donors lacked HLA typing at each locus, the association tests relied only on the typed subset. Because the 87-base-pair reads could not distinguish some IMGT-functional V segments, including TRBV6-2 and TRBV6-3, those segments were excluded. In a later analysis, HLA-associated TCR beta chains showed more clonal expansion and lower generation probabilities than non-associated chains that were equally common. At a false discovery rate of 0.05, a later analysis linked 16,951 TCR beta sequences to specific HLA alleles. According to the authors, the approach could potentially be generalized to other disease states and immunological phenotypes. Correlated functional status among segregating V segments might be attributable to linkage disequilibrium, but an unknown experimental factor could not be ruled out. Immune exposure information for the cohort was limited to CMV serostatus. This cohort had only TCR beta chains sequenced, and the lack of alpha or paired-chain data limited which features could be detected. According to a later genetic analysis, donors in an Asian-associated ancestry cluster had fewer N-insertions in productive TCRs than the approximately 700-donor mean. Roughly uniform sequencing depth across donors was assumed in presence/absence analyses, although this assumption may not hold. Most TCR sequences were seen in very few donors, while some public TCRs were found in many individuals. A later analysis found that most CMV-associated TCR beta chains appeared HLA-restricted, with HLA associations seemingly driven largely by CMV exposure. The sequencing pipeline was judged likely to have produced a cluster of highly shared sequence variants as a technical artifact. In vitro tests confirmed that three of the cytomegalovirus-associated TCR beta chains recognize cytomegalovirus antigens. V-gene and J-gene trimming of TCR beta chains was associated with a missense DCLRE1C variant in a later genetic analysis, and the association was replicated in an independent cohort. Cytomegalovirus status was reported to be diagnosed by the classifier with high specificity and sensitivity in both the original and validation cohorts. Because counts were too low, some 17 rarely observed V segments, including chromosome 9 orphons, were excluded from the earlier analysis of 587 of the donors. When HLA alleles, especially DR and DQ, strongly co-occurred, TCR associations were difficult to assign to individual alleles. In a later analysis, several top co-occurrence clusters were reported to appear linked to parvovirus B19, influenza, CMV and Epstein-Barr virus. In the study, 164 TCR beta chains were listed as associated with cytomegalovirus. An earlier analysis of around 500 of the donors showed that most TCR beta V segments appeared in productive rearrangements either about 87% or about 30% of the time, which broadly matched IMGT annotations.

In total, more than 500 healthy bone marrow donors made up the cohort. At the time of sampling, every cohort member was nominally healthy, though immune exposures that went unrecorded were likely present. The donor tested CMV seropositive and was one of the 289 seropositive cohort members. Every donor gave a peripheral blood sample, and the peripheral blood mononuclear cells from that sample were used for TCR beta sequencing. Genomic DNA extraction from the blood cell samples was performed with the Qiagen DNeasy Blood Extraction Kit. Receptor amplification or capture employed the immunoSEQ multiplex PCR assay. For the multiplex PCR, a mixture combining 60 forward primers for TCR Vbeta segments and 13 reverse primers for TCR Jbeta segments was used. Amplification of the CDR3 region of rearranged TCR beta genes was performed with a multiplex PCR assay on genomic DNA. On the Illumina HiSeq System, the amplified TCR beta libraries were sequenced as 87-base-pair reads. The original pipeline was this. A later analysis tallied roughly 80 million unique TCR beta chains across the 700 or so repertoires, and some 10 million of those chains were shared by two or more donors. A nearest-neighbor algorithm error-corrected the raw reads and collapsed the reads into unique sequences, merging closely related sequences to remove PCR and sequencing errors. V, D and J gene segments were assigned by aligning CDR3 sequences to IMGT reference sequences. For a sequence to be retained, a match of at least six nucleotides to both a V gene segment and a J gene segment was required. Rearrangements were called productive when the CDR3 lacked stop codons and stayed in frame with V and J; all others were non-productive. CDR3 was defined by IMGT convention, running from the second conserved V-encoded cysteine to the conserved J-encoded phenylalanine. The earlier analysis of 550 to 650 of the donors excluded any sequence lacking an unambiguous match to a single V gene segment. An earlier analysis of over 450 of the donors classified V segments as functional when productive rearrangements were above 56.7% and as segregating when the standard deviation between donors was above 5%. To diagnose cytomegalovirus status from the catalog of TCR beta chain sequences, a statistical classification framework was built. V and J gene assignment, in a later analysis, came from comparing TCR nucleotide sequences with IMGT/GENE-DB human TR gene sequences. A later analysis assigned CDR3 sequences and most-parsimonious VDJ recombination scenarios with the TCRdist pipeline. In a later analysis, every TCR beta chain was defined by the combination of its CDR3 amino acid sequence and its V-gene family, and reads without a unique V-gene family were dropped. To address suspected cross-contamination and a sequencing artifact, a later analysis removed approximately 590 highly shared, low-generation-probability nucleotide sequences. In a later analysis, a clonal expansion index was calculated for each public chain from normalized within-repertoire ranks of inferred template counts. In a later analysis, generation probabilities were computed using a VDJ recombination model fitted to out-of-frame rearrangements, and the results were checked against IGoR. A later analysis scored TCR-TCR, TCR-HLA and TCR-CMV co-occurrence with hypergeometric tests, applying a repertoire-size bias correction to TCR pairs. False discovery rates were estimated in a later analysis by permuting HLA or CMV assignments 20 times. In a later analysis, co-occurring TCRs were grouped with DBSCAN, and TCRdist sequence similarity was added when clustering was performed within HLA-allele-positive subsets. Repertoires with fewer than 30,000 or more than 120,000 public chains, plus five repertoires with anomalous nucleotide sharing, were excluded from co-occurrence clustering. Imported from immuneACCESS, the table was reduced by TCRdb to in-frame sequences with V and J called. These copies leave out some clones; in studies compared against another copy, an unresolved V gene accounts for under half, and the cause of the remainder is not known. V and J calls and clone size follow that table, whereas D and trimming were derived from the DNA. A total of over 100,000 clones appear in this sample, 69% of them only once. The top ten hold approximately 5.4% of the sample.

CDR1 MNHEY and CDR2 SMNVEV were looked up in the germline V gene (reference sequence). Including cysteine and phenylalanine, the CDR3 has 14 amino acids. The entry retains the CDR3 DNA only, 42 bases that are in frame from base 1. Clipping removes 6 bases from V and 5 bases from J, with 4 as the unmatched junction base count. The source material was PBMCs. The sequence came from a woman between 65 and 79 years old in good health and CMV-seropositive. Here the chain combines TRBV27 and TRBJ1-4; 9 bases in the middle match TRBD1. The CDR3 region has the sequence CASRLQGANEKLFF. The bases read TGTGCCAGCAGGCTACAGGGGGCAAATGAAAAACTGTTTTTT.